The 7 T cell receptor beta chains presented below share a single source sample, sequenced in a study of blood T cell repertoires in COVID-19. The repertoire was sequenced with immunoSEQ multiplex PCR; TCRdb's copy has only in-frame clones and lacks some. The table has about 100,000 clones, over 70% seen once. Sequencing was done on a sample of peripheral blood. Every receptor here comes from a man in his fifties or sixties who had recovered from COVID-19.

This clone was seen only a few times. The CDR3 DNA follows: TGTGCCAGTAGTATAGGACAGGGGTCACCCCTCCACTTT. Amino acid sequence: CASSIGQGSPLHF. The genes are TRBV19 and TRBJ1-6; TRBD1 aligns across 8 bases. CDR3 size: 13 residues. V shed 1 base, J shed 10 bases, and the junction held 0 bases outside the gene matches. Germline assignment: CDR1 LNHDA and CDR2 SQIVND (reference sequence).

This chain joins TRBV12-3 or TRBV12-4 and TRBJ2-1, with D unclear. There are 12 residues in the CDR3. The V end lost 1 base, the J end lost 8 bases, and 6 bases lay between the germline ends. The CDR3 coding sequence is TGTGCCAGCAGTTTAGAAATCTATGAGCAGTTCTTC. This codes for CASSLEIYEQFF.

V usage is TRBV5-1 and J usage is TRBJ2-7, with 7 bases identical to TRBD1. CDR1 SGHRS and CDR2 YFSETQ come from the germline V gene. V trimming: 1 base; J trimming: 0 bases; junction bases outside the gene matches: 4. This CDR3 region has 15 residues. CDR3: CASSLLQGSSYEQYF. In DNA form, the CDR3 reads TGCGCCAGCAGCTTGTTACAGGGGAGCTCCTACGAGCAGTACTTC.

The rearrangement uses TRBV9 and TRBJ1-4; TRBD1 matches 7 bases. The CDR3 contains 16 residues. Looked up from germline, CDR1 is SGDLS and CDR2 is YYNGEE. V was clipped by 0 bases and J by 8 bases; unmatched bases: 10. The CDR3 DNA follows: TGTGCCAGCAGCGTAGGCAGGCCAGGGGGGATCGAAAAACTGTTTTTT. This sequence encodes CASSVGRPGGIEKLFF.

The V and J genes are TRBV9 and TRBJ2-7; D is perhaps TRBD1 (5 bases). Germline loops: CDR1 SGDLS, CDR2 YYNGEE. This CDR3 contains 13 residues. Deletions cut 0 bases from V and 3 bases from J, with 7 bases between. The CDR3 DNA follows: TGTGCCAGCAGCGTAGGTGACAGCTACGAGCAGTACTTC. Protein product: CASSVGDSYEQYF.

This chain uses TRBV5-1 with TRBJ1-2; 9 bases match TRBD1. Germline CDR1 reads SGHRS; CDR2 reads YFSETQ. V was clipped by 0 bases and J by 8 bases; unmatched bases: 8. There are 15 residues in the CDR3. The CDR3 coding sequence is TGCGCCAGCAGCTTGGCCGCGACAGGGGGTGAAGGCTACACCTTC. It is translated as CASSLAATGGEGYTF.

V and J are TRBV7-2 and TRBJ2-4; no firm D call. The CDR3 length is 15 residues. Germline V gene data show CDR1 as SGHTA and CDR2 as FQGNSA. V was pared by 4 bases and J by 0 bases, with 10 bases between. The CDR3: CASSSLVLAKNIQYF. The CDR3 DNA reads TGTGCCAGCAGCTCCCTAGTCCTAGCCAAAAACATTCAGTACTTC.